The 27 T cell receptor beta chains given below trace back to one sample, sequenced in a study of low-dose radiotherapy and immunotherapy resistance in tumors. Time point specified: after trial treatment. The treatment is: LDRT plus nivolumab, ipilimumab, low-dose cyclophosphamide and aspirin (RACIN trial). Both a constant-region primer and a V-primer adapter served to amplify TCRs across approximately 19 PCR cycles. TCRdb reanalysed the reads using MiXCR and keeps one entry per CDR3 protein. The data show roughly 50,000 distinct CDR3 sequences, around a third seen once. Sequences were derived from PBMCs, sampled after low-dose radiotherapy plus immunotherapy. The receptor set was obtained from a male donor with rectosigmoid adenocarcinoma.

V gene TRBV5-1 combines with J gene TRBJ2-2; D remains ambiguous. Germline V gene sequence: CDR1 SGHRS, CDR2 YFSETQ. The CDR3 totals 14 residues. Trimming took 2 bases from V and 4 from J, leaving 9 bases between them. As DNA, the CDR3 is TGCGCCAGCAGCTTCTATTATGGCACCGGGGAGCTGTTTTTT. Amino acid sequence: CASSFYYGTGELFF. Full variable domain (remainder filled in from reference TRBV5-1 and TRBJ2-2): KAGVTQTPRYLIKTRGQQVTLSCSPISGHRSVSWYQQTPGQGLQFLFEYFSETQRNKGNFPGRFSGRQFSNSRSEMNVSTLELGDSALYLCASSFYYGTGELFFGEGSRLTVL.

Comments on this clonotype: This probably arose from a read error, given a far larger clone one base away. The chain recombines TRBV11-1 with TRBJ2-7; D perhaps matches TRBD1 (5 bases). Germline loops: CDR1 SGHAT, CDR2 FQDESV (reference sequence). The CDR3 totals 14 residues. Written as DNA, the CDR3 is TGTGTCAGCAGCTTAGTTCAGGGCTCCTACGAGCAGTACTTC. This sequence encodes CVSSLVQGSYEQYF.

There are many counts of this clonotype. V usage is TRBV27 and J usage is TRBJ2-7, with 7 bases lining up with TRBD1. Germline V gives CDR1 MNHEY, CDR2 SMNVEV (reference sequence). V shed 8 bases and J 4 bases; nucleotides not matched to a gene: 5. The CDR3 consists of 12 residues. The CDR3 DNA reads as TGTGCCAGCGGAAACAGGGGTTACGAGCAGTACTTC. Protein product: CASGNRGYEQYF.

This clonotype occurred many times. This chain uses TRBV28 with TRBJ2-7, with 8 bases fitting TRBD1. This CDR3 has 14 amino acids. CDR1 is MDHEN, CDR2 SYDVKM, per germline. The ends lost 5 bases at V and 2 bases at J; junction bases unmatched: 5. The CDR3 sequence is CASSGQGIAYEQYF. CDR3 nucleotide sequence: TGTGCCAGCAGTGGACAGGGTATCGCCTACGAGCAGTACTTC.

This clonotype was observed at least ten times. This chain connects TRBV12-3 or TRBV12-4 to TRBJ2-7, with 8 nucleotides matching TRBD1. This CDR3 spans 14 amino acids. With V trimmed by 6 bases and J by 2 bases, 6 bases remained unmatched. CDR3 region: CASRPRTGTYEQYF. CDR3 sequence (DNA): TGTGCCAGCAGACCCCGGACAGGGACCTACGAGCAGTACTTC.

This clonotype has a handful of counts. The chain combines TRBV7-2 with TRBJ2-7; 13 bases fit TRBD2. V trimming: 6 bases; J trimming: 6 bases; junction bases outside the gene matches: 8. The length of the CDR3 is 15 residues. Per germline, CDR1 SGHTA and CDR2 FQGNSA. CDR3 in DNA: TGTGCCAGCAGTCTCCGGACTAGCGGGGGAAGCGAGCAGTACTTC. It yields the protein CASSLRTSGGSEQYF.

This clonotype appeared many times. The chain combines TRBV7-2 with TRBJ2-7, with TRBD2 matching over 8 bases. The J segment lost 4 bases and the V segment lost 2 bases, leaving 7 bases of the junction unmatched. The germline gives CDR1 SGHTA, CDR2 FQGNSA. CDR3 length: 15 amino acids. CDR3 amino acids: CASSLQSSGSYEQYF. CDR3 bases: TGTGCCAGCAGCTTACAATCCAGCGGGAGTTACGAGCAGTACTTC.

V usage is TRBV28 and J usage is TRBJ2-7; tentatively, D is TRBD2 (5 bases). Trimming pared 8 bases from V and 1 base from J, leaving 18 bases between. This CDR3 has 15 amino acids. The germline V gene encodes CDR1 MDHEN and CDR2 SYDVKM. The DNA of the CDR3 is TGTGCCAGCCGAACAAGAGGGCAAGGGTCCTACGAGCAGTACTTC. Translated, it gives CASRTRGQGSYEQYF.

This clonotype was seen a handful of times. A far larger clone is just one base off, so this is likely a read error. V is TRBV28 and J is TRBJ2-1; the D gene is possibly TRBD1 (7 bases). The CDR3 extends over 14 amino acids. V dropped 7 bases and J dropped 10 bases, with 20 bases sitting between them. Germline CDR1 and CDR2: MDHEN and SYDVKM. The CDR3 spells CASTSGDSSYEQFF. The CDR3 DNA sequence: TGTGCCAGCACCTCGGGGGACAGCTCCTACGAGCAGTTCTTC.

This clonotype was found many times. The rearrangement joins TRBV4-2 to TRBJ2-7; the match to TRBD1 covers 8 bases. This CDR3 has 15 residues. Germline V CDR1 and CDR2: LGHNA, YNFKEQ. V lost 2 bases to trimming and J lost 4 bases; unmatched junction nucleotides: 7. CDR3 amino acids: CASSQRTGTLYEQYF. CDR3 DNA: TGTGCCAGCAGCCAAAGGACAGGGACCCTTTACGAGCAGTACTTC.

As regards this clonotype: A much larger clone lies a single base off, so this may be a read error. The chain joins TRBV7-2 to TRBJ2-5; D is ambiguous. Germline assignment: CDR1 SGHTA and CDR2 FQGNSA. Between the trimmed V and J ends, which lost 1 base and 1 base, there was a span of 4 bases. This CDR3 region has 13 residues. The CDR3: CASSLVGQETQYF. In DNA, the CDR3 is TGTGCCAGCAGCTTAGTGGGCCAAGAGACCCAGTACTTC.

This clonotype was seen many times. The V and J genes are TRBV4-3 and TRBJ2-1; 8 nucleotides match TRBD2. CDR1 is LGHNA and CDR2 is YSLEER in the germline V gene. CDR3 length: 15 amino acids. V was clipped by 1 base and J by 10 bases; unmatched bases: 9. The CDR3 DNA sequence: TGCGCCAGCAGCCAAGCGGTTATAGCGGGGAGGGAGCAGTTCTTC. It yields the protein CASSQAVIAGREQFF.

The chain combines TRBV3-1 with TRBJ1-2; D gene uncertain. V lost 4 bases to trimming and J lost 8 bases, with 17 bases between them. Looked up from germline, CDR1 is LGHDT and CDR2 is YNNKEL (reference sequence). This CDR3 comprises 14 residues. CDR3 DNA: TGTGCCAGCAGCCCCGGCGGGTCCTCGCAGGGCTACACCTTC. Translation gives CASSPGGSSQGYTF.

This clonotype was observed at least ten times. In DNA form, the CDR3 reads TGTGCCAGCGGAACCTCCAGCGGGGTTGCAGATACGCAGTATTTT. Translation: CASGTSSGVADTQYF. The rearrangement uses TRBV12-3 or TRBV12-4 and TRBJ2-3; TRBD2 matches 7 bases. Trimming took 8 bases from V and 4 from J; bases not matched to a gene: 12. This CDR3 spans 15 amino acids.

This chain uses TRBV4-3 with TRBJ2-3, with 10 bases identical to TRBD2. The CDR3 runs to 17 residues. Germline loops: CDR1 LGHNA, CDR2 YSLEER. V dropped 1 base and J dropped 4; count of bases not matched to a gene: 8. DNA for the CDR3: TGCGCCAGCAGCCAAGGCCTAGCGGGAGTGTGGCCAGATACGCAGTATTTT. This gives the protein CASSQGLAGVWPDTQYF.

This clonotype came up many times. This chain connects TRBV7-2 to TRBJ2-4, with D hard to call. Deletions cut 3 bases from V and 1 base from J, with 13 bases between. The germline V gene has CDR1 SGHTA and CDR2 FQGNSA. CDR3 length: 16 residues. CDR3 bases: TGTGCCAGCAGCTTCACGGTATCGCTGGCCAAAAACATTCAGTACTTC. This gives the protein CASSFTVSLAKNIQYF.

This clonotype was recorded many times. The genes are TRBV6-2 or TRBV6-3 and TRBJ2-7, with D possibly TRBD1 on 5 matching bases. V was pared by 5 bases and J by 5 bases, with 16 bases between. The CDR3 runs to 14 residues. CDR1 is MNHEY, CDR2 SVGEGT, per germline. CDR3 nucleotide sequence: TGTGCCAGCAGTGATGTAGTTAGGGGCCACGAGCAGTACTTC. Translating gives CASSDVVRGHEQYF.

DNA for the CDR3: TGCAGCGTTGAAGACTCACGGGGGGTCTATGGCTACACCTTC. Its translation: CSVEDSRGVYGYTF. The chain couples TRBV29-1 to TRBJ1-2, with TRBD1 as a possible D gene (5 bases). This CDR3 has 14 residues. Trimming removed 0 bases at V and 4 bases at J, with 12 bases between. Germline CDR1 and CDR2: SQVTM and ANQGSEA. The full variable domain, rest sourced from reference TRBV29-1 and TRBJ1-2, is SAVISQKPSRDICQRGTSLTIQCQVDSQVTMMFWYRQQPGQSLTLIATANQGSEATYESGFVIDKFPISRPNLTFSTLTVSNMSPEDSSIYLCSVEDSRGVYGYTFGSGTRLTVV.

In its sample, this clonotype was seen many times. The rearrangement joins TRBV6-2 or TRBV6-3 to TRBJ2-2, with TRBD2 identical over 11 bases. Germline CDR1 and CDR2: MNHEY and SVGEGT. J gave up 5 bases and V 6 bases, and 8 bases lay outside the gene matches. This CDR3 spans 16 amino acids. CDR3 nucleotides: TGTGCCAGCAGATCTCTAGCGGGAGGAGTTACCGGGGAGCTGTTTTTT. This encodes CASRSLAGGVTGELFF.

Only a few counts were recorded for this clonotype. The chain is built from TRBV28 and TRBJ2-5, with a possible D match to TRBD2 (5 bases). CDR3 length equals 14 residues. V lost 3 bases to trimming and J lost 5 bases, with 13 bases between them. Germline CDR1 is MDHEN and CDR2 is SYDVKM. The CDR3 is CASSLWRRGETQYF. The CDR3 DNA reads TGTGCCAGCAGTTTGTGGCGGAGAGGGGAGACCCAGTACTTC.

This chain joins TRBV4-2 and TRBJ2-5; D tentatively reads TRBD1 or TRBD2 (5 bases each). Deletions cut 1 base from V and 2 bases from J, with 8 bases between. The germline CDR1 and CDR2 sequences are LGHNA and YNFKEQ. The CDR3 is made up of 14 amino acids. In DNA, the CDR3 is TGTGCCAGCAGCCAAGCGGGACCACAAGAGACCCAGTACTTC. This encodes CASSQAGPQETQYF.

This chain joins TRBV11-2 and TRBJ2-1, with TRBD1 matching 9 bases. Germline CDR1 is SGHAT and CDR2 is FQNNGV. With V trimmed by 10 bases and J by 6 bases, 16 bases remained unmatched. This CDR3 spans 16 amino acids. For the CDR3, the DNA is TGTGCCACTAAAACAGGGGGCCGGTTTAGTCGCAATGAGCAGTTCTTC. The encoded protein is CATKTGGRFSRNEQFF. Full variable domain (remainder filled in from reference TRBV11-2 and TRBJ2-1): EAGVAQSPRYKIIEKRQSVAFWCNPISGHATLYWYQQILGQGPKLLIQFQNNGVVDDSQLPKDRFSAERLKGVDSTLKIQPAKLEDSAVYLCATKTGGRFSRNEQFFGPGTRLTVL.

By sample share, this clonotype is medium-sized. This chain uses TRBV4-3 with TRBJ2-7; the D call may be TRBD1 or TRBD2 (5 bases each). Germline V gene data show CDR1 as LGHNA and CDR2 as YSLEER. This CDR3 contains 14 residues. Between the trimmed V and J ends, which lost 6 bases and 2 bases, there was a span of 14 bases. CDR3 sequence: CASSIWMGPYEQYF. CDR3 coding DNA: TGCGCCAGCAGTATATGGATGGGACCCTACGAGCAGTACTTC.

The chain is built from TRBV19 and TRBJ2-7, with TRBD2 matching over 13 bases. The CDR3 length is 13 residues. Trimming removed 8 bases from V and 5 bases from J; junction bases left unmatched: 3. The germline gives CDR1 LNHDA, CDR2 SQIVND (reference sequence). The CDR3 nucleotides read TGTGCCAGTGGACTAGCGGGAGACCACGAGCAGTACTTC. Protein: CASGLAGDHEQYF.

This clonotype was observed many times. This chain links TRBV7-9 with TRBJ2-2, with TRBD2 matching over 9 bases. This CDR3 comprises 16 residues. J gave up 0 bases and V 4 bases, and 3 bases lay outside the gene matches. Germline CDR1 reads SEHNR; CDR2 reads FQNEAQ (reference sequence). This chain's CDR3 is CASSSAGGTNTGELFF. In nucleotides, the CDR3 is TGTGCCAGCAGCTCAGCGGGGGGAACGAACACCGGGGAGCTGTTTTTT.

The chain employs TRBV29-1 and TRBJ1-1, with 9 nucleotides matching TRBD1. Trimming removed 7 bases from V and 4 bases from J; junction bases left unmatched: 10. Germline CDR1 reads SQVTM; CDR2 reads ANQGSEA. The CDR3 is 14 amino acids. The chain's CDR3 is CSATPGQGSTEAFF. The DNA for the CDR3 is TGCAGCGCTACACCCGGACAGGGGTCCACTGAAGCTTTCTTT.

This clonotype was observed many times. V gene TRBV7-2 combines with J gene TRBJ1-2, with 8 bases fitting TRBD1. V dropped 6 bases and J dropped 6; count of bases not matched to a gene: 12. Germline loops: CDR1 SGHTA, CDR2 FQGNSA. This CDR3 contains 15 residues. Here the CDR3 DNA reads TGTGCCAGCAGGCGGATCGGACAGGGTTTAAATGGCTACACCTTC. Residues: CASRRIGQGLNGYTF.